The clone carrying this T cell receptor beta chain has only a few counts. What it binds is not known. The sample is drawn from a study of human T cells and chemical hapten exposure. At the level of the study: The upper back received 0.01% DPC by patch testing, with results read at 6 days. Study outcomes and limitations: After DPC sensitization, TCRs above 1 in 1000 frequency showed no change.

Time point in this sample: patch test 3, about 24 weeks after DPC sensitization. The treatment was: therapeutic diphenylcyclopropenone sensitization with weekly scalp DPC. TCRdb analysed the RACE reads with MiXCR anew, one entry per CDR3 protein. Among around 110,000 distinct CDR3 sequences listed, about 11% were seen once. The V end lost 7 bases, the J end lost 8 bases, and 17 bases lay between the germline ends. CDR3 size: 13 residues. The gene calls are TRBV12-3 or TRBV12-4 and TRBJ1-2; D remains ambiguous. The material was whole blood, obtained in connection with sensitization to the hapten diphenylcyclopropenone (DPC). The clonotype was recovered from a woman between 50 and 59 years old with alopecia areata. Some clones in this sample may be carry-over from other donors' samples. As DNA, the CDR3 is TGTGCCAGCACCCTAGACTGGGCAGAGGGCTACACCTTC. It encodes CASTLDWAEGYTF.